This T cell receptor beta chain comes out of a study of early T cells in non-severe SARS-CoV-2 infection. About the research overall: From unsorted whole blood, bulk RNA was sequenced, and the chains remained unpaired.

Study outcomes and limitations: Using VDJdb, the matching emphasized anti-spike CD8 responses while missing private and CD4 specificities.

V lost 6 bases, J lost 4 bases, and 20 bases lay in between. CDR1 and CDR2 (germline): DFQATT, SNEGSKA (reference sequence). This CDR3 contains 15 residues. This clonotype was detected ten times or more. The antigen remains undetermined. Each single cDNA molecule received a unique molecular identifier. TCRdb fed the 5' RACE reads into MiXCR, producing one record per CDR3 protein. The sample lists some 80,000 distinct CDR3 sequences, 4.5% to 6% seen once, with 6.5% to 8% in the top ten. The TCR originated in an adult who was a healthcare worker with PCR-confirmed SARS-CoV-2 infection or an uninfected control (not recorded which). The sample here was whole blood, taken at baseline. The chain employs TRBV20-1 and TRBJ2-3; TRBD2 might be the D (6 bases). This CDR3 is CSAPSLRGSADTQYF. As DNA, the CDR3 is TGCAGTGCGCCTTCGTTACGGGGGAGTGCAGATACGCAGTATTTT.